The clone carrying this TCR beta chain was observed at least ten times. V lost 0 bases and J lost 2, with 14 bases in between. The V gene's germline CDR1 is MNHEY and CDR2 SMNVEV (reference sequence). The CDR3 runs to 17 residues. This entry is derived from a study of low-dose radiotherapy and immunotherapy resistance in tumors. Study overall: The regimen for patients comprised intravenous nivolumab 240 mg every two weeks plus intravenous ipilimumab 1 mg/kg every six weeks.

TRAV and TRBV primers primed cDNA for both TCRalpha and TCRbeta. The authors amplified TCRs for 15 to 25 PCR cycles with a constant-region primer and a V-primer adapter. One entry per CDR3 protein, called by TCRdb with MiXCR from the reads. This sample has around 60,000 distinct CDR3 sequences, with roughly 23% found just once. Time point denoted: after trial treatment. Treatment specified: LDRT plus nivolumab, ipilimumab, low-dose cyclophosphamide and aspirin (RACIN trial). As their treatment, donors received nivolumab, ipilimumab, aspirin, low-dose cyclophosphamide and low-dose radiotherapy. The sample in question was PBMCs, obtained after low-dose radiotherapy plus immunotherapy. This rearrangement joins TRBV27 to TRBJ1-5; the D gene is possibly TRBD1 (5 bases). The sequence came from a male donor with prostate cancer. CDR3 nucleotides: TGTGCCAGCAGTTTATCCTATGGGAGGGGTGGCAATCAGCCCCAGCATTTT. It is translated as CASSLSYGRGGNQPQHF.